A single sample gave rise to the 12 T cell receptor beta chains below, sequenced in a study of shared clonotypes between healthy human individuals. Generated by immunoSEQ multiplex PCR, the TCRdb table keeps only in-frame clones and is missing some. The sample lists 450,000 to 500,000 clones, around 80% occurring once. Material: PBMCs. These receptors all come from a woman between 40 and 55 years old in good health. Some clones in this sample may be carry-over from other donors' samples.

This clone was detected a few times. The CDR3 loop reads CSVAAVKDRGYNEQFF. The CDR3 coding sequence is TGCAGCGTGGCGGCGGTTAAGGACAGGGGCTACAATGAGCAGTTCTTC. The gene calls are TRBV29-1 and TRBJ2-1, with TRBD1 matching 9 bases. V gave up 6 bases and J gave up 3 bases; unmatched junction bases: 12. Looked up from germline, CDR1 is SQVTM and CDR2 is ANQGSEA. This CDR3 comprises 16 residues.

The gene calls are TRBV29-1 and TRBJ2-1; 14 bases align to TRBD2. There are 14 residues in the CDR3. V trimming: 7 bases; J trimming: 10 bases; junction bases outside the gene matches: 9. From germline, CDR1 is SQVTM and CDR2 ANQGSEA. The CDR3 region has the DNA TGCAGCGCATCGGGACTAGCGGGAGTGGGGGAGCAGTTCTTC. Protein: CSASGLAGVGEQFF.

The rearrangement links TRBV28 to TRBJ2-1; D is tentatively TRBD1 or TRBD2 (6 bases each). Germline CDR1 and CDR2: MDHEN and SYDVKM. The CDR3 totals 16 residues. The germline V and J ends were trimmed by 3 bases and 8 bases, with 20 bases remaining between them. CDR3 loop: CASSLRGDSGGDEQFF. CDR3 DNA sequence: TGTGCCAGCAGTTTGAGGGGGGACTCCGGGGGCGATGAGCAGTTCTTC.

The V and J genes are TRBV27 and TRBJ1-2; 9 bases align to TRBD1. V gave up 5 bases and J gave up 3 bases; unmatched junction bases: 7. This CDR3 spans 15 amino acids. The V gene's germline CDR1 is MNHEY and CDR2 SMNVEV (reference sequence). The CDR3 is CASSIGTGKDYGYTF. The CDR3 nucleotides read TGTGCCAGCAGTATCGGGACAGGGAAGGACTATGGCTACACCTTC.

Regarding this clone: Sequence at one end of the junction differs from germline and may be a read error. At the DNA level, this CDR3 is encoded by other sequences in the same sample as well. Written as DNA, the CDR3 is TGTGCCACCAGCAGAGGGTTGACTAGCGGGAGGGCGAGCACAGACACGCAGTATTTT. Amino acids: CATSRGLTSGRASTDTQYF. The chain has TRBV15 and TRBJ2-3; 14 nucleotides line up with TRBD2. The CDR3 consists of 19 residues. Germline V gene lookup returns CDR1 LNHNV and CDR2 YYDKDF (reference sequence).

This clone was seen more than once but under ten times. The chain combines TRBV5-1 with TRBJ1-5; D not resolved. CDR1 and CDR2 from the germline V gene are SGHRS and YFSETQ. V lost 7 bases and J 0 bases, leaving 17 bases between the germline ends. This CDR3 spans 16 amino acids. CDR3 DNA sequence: TGCGCCAGCTTCCACCTGGGTCGGGGTAGCAATCAGCCCCAGCATTTT. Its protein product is CASFHLGRGSNQPQHF.

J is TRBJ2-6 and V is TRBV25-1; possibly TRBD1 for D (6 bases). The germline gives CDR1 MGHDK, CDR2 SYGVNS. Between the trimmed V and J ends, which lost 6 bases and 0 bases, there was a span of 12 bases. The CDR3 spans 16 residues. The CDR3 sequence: CASSADRRSGANVLTF. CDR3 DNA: TGTGCCAGCAGCGCCGACAGGCGCTCTGGGGCCAACGTCCTGACTTTC.

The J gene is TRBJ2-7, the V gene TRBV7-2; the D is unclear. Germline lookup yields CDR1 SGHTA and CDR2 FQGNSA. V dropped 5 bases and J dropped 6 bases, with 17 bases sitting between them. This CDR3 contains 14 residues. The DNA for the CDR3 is TGTGCCAGCAGCCCAGACTCAGCGTTAAGCGAGCAGTACTTC. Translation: CASSPDSALSEQYF.

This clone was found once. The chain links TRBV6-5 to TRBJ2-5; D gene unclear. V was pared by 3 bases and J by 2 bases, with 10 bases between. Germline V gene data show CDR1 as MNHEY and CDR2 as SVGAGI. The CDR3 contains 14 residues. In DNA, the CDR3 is TGTGCCAGCAGTTATTCCCCCGAACAAGAGACCCAGTACTTC. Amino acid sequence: CASSYSPEQETQYF.

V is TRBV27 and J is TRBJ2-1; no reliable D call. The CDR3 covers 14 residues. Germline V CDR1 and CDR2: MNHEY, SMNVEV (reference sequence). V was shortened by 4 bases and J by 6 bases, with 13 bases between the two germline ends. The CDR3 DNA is TGTGCCAGCAGTTACAACAGTTTCGGCAATGAGCAGTTCTTC. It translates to CASSYNSFGNEQFF.

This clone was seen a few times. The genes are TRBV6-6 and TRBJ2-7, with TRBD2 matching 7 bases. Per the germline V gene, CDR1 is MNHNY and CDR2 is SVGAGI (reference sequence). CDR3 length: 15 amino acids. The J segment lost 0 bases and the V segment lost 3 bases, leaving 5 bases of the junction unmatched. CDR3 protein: CASSYNGGSSYEQYF. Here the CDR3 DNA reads TGTGCCAGCAGTTATAACGGCGGGAGCTCCTACGAGCAGTACTTC.

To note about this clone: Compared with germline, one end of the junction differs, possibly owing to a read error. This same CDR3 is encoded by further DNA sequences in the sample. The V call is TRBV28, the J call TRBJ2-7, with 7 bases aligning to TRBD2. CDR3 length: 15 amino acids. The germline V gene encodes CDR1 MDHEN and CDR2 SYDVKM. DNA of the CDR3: TGCGCCAGCACCACTACGGGGGGTTCCCTCTACGAGCAGTACTTC. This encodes CASTTTGGSLYEQYF.